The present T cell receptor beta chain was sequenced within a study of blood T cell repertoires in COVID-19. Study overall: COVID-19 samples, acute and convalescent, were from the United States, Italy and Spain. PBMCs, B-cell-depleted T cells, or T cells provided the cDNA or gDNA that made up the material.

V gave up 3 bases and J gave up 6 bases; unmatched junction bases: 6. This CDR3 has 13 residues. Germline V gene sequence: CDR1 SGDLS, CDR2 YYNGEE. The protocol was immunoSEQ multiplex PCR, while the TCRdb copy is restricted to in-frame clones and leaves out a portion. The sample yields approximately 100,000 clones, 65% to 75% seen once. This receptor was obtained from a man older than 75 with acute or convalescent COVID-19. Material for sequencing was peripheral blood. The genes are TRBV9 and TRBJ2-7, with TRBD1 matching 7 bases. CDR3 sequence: CASSAGTEGEQYF. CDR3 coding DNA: TGTGCCAGCAGCGCCGGGACAGAAGGCGAGCAGTACTTC. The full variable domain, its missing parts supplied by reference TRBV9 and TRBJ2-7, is DSGVTQTPKHLITATGQRVTLRCSPRSGDLSVYWYQQSLDQGLQFLIQYYNGEERAKGNILERFSAQQFPDLHSELNLSSLELGDSALYFCASSAGTEGEQYFGPGTRLTVT.